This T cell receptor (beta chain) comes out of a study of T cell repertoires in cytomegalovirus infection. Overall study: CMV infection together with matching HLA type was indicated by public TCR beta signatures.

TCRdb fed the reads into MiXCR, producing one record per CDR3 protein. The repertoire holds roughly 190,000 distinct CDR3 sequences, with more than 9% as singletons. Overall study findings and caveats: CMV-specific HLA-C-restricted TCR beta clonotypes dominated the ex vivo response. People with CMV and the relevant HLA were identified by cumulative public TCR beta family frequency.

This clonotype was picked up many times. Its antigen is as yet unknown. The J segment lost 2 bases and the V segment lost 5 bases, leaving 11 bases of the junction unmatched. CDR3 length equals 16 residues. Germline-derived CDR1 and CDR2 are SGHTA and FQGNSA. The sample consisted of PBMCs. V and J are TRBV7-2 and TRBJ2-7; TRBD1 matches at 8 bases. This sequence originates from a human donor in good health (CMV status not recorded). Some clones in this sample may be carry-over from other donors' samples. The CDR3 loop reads CASSRGQGLLPYEQYF. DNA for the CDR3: TGTGCCAGCAGCCGAGGACAGGGCTTACTCCCCTACGAGCAGTACTTC.